The 2 T cell receptor beta chains below all came from one sample that was sequenced in a study of response to subunit inactivated influenza vaccine (dated by TCRdb to the late 2010s). The method behind the library was RT-PCR. Sequenced on an Illumina HiSeq 2500. The public reads were quality trimmed at Q25 with fastp and then assembled into clones with MiXCR by TCRdb, keeping productive beta chains. Duplicate CDR3 protein sequences are folded into a single record with the most common DNA and genes. The sample includes about 520,000 distinct CDR3 sequences, with more than 7% observed a single time. The ten largest account for around 14% of the sample. The specimen was PBMCs from blood, collected roughly 24 months after vaccination. The receptors stem from a man aged 45-69 years who received an inactivated influenza vaccine. Donor details come from another sample of the same person, matched by shared clones.

This rearrangement joins TRBV20-1 to TRBJ2-1; tentative D call: TRBD2 (6 bases). V was cut by 3 bases and J by 5 bases, with 14 bases left in between. Germline V gene lookup returns CDR1 DFQATT and CDR2 SNEGSKA (reference sequence). This CDR3 comprises 14 residues. The CDR3 bases are TGCAGTGCTAGTAGACTAGTTTTGAACAATGAGCAGTTCTTC. Protein product: CSASRLVLNNEQFF.

This clonotype was seen only a few times. V usage is TRBV10-3 and J usage is TRBJ2-3; the D is unclear. The CDR3 totals 13 residues. V was clipped by 7 bases and J by 2 bases, with 10 bases between them. Looked up from germline, CDR1 is ENHRY and CDR2 is SYGVKD. The CDR3 protein is CAINGQDTDTQYF. The CDR3 DNA follows: TGTGCCATCAATGGCCAGGACACAGATACGCAGTATTTT.